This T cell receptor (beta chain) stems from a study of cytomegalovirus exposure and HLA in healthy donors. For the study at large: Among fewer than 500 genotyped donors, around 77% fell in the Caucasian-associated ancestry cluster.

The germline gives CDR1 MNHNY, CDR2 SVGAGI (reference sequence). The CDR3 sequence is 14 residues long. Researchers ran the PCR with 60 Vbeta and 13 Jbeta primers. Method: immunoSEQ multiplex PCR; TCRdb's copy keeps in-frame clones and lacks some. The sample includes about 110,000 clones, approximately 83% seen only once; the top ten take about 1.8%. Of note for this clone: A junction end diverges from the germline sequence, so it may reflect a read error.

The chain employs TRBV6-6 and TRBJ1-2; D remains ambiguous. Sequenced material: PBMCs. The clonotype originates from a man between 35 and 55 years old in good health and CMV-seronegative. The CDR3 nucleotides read TGTGCCAGCCGTTACGGCGGGGATCCTCGGGGCTACACCTTC. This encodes CASRYGGDPRGYTF.